This TCR beta chain was recorded in a study of early T cells in non-severe SARS-CoV-2 infection. Study as a whole: The authors sequenced bulk RNA from unsorted whole blood, leaving chains unpaired.

Each single cDNA molecule received a unique molecular identifier. TCRdb re-called the 5' RACE reads through MiXCR, storing one row per CDR3 protein. The sample comprises some 58,000 distinct CDR3 sequences, about 11% of which are singletons, and nearly 3% rests with the top ten. As regards this clonotype: Its antigen remains unidentified.

Study-wide findings and caveats: Private and CD4 specificities were missed by VDJdb matching, which favored anti-spike CD8 responses.

The clonotype originates from an adult who was a healthcare worker with PCR-confirmed SARS-CoV-2 infection or an uninfected control (not recorded which). The material was whole blood, obtained at baseline.

CDR3 DNA sequence: TGTGCCAGTAGGGACAGGGGGTTAGGTGAGACCCAGTACTTC. This codes for CASRDRGLGETQYF. The V and J genes are TRBV19 and TRBJ2-5; 10 bases align to TRBD1. This CDR3 has 14 amino acids. Trimming took 6 bases from V and 5 from J; bases not matched to a gene: 6. From germline, CDR1 is LNHDA and CDR2 SQIVND (reference sequence).